These T cell receptor beta chains were read from a single sample in a study of cytomegalovirus exposure and HLA in healthy donors. Clones were read by immunoSEQ multiplex PCR, and TCRdb kept only the in-frame ones, dropping some. There are about 170,000 clones in the sample; approximately 96% occur only once, and around 0.9% lies in the top ten. Sequencing was performed on PBMCs. These receptors all stem from a woman aged 18-29 years in good health and CMV-seronegative. Both conserved end residues are part of each CDR3. Each record gives: V gene, J gene, clone size, D gene, CDR3 DNA, CDR3 protein. The D gene is left open where the match is weak. A clone size is listed for some rows: how often the clone was seen (once, few, many), or a class if it is expanded.

TRBV5-4	TRBJ2-3	once	TRBD2	TGTGCCAGCAGTTTCAGCGGGGGTCGTTACACAGATACGCAGTATTTT	CASSFSGGRYTDTQYF
TRBV7-2	TRBJ2-1	.	.	TGTGCCAGCAGCTTAGGAATGGACACACTCTTCGGGTACAATGAGCAGTTCTTC	CASSLGMDTLFGYNEQFF
TRBV19	TRBJ2-7	.	TRBD1	TGTGCCAGTAGTATTGGGACAGGTGACTACGAGCAGTACTTC	CASSIGTGDYEQYF
TRBV4-3	TRBJ2-5	.	TRBD2	TGCGCCAGCAGCCAAGATTTGGGACTAGCGGGGGCTCAAGAGACCCAGTACTTC	CASSQDLGLAGAQETQYF
TRBV5-6	TRBJ2-3	.	.	TGTGCCAGCAGCTCCGGAGGACTGCCATGGGATACGCAGTATTTT	CASSSGGLPWDTQYF
TRBV18	TRBJ1-2	.	.	TGTGCCAGCTCACCACCGACAGGCGGGAACTATGGCTACACCTTC	CASSPPTGGNYGYTF
TRBV6-5	TRBJ1-2	.	.	TGTGCCAGCAGCCACTCCGGGACACGAAACTATGGCTACACCTTC	CASSHSGTRNYGYTF
TRBV4-3	TRBJ2-3	.	TRBD2	TGCGCCAGCAAGCTCGCGGGGGGGTCTAGCACAGATACGCAGTATTTT	CASKLAGGSSTDTQYF
TRBV5-8	TRBJ1-6	.	.	TGTGCCAGCAGCTTGGGTTTCGAAGCGTCACCCCTCCACTTT	CASSLGFEASPLHF
TRBV6-5	TRBJ2-7	.	.	TGTGCCAGCAGGGGACACGGTATCTACGAGCAGTACTTC	CASRGHGIYEQYF
TRBV18	TRBJ2-1	.	TRBD1	TGTGCCAGCTCACGTGGGACAGGGGACAATGAGCAGTTCTTC	CASSRGTGDNEQFF
TRBV7-6	TRBJ2-3	.	TRBD2	TGTGCCAGCAGCTTATTAGCGGGGGGGCTTGATACGCAGTATTTT	CASSLLAGGLDTQYF
TRBV7-2	TRBJ2-3	.	.	TGTGCCAGCAGCTCAGGGTGGAATACGCAGTATTTT	CASSSGWNTQYF
TRBV18	TRBJ1-2	.	.	TGTGCCAGCTCACCACCGGAGGGAGGGCACGCTAACTATGGCTACACCTTC	CASSPPEGGHANYGYTF
TRBV10-3	TRBJ2-3	.	.	TGTGCCATCAGTGAGAGGGGGGGCCAGTCCCCAGATACGCAGTATTTT	CAISERGGQSPDTQYF
TRBV20-1	TRBJ1-2	.	.	TGCAGTGTGGGGGCAGGGTATGGCTACACCTTC	CSVGAGYGYTF
TRBV5-1	TRBJ1-1	once	TRBD1	TGCGCCAGCAGCTACGAGAAGGGGGCGGTGACTGAAGCTTTCTTT	CASSYEKGAVTEAFF
TRBV19	TRBJ1-3	many	TRBD1	TGTGCCAGTAGTGCCTGGGGACAGGGGGTCTCCAGGCCTGGAAACACCATATATTTT	CASSAWGQGVSRPGNTIYF
TRBV4-1	TRBJ2-7	.	.	TGCGCCAGCAGCCGGGATAGCGCCTACGAGCAGTACTTC	CASSRDSAYEQYF
TRBV4-3	TRBJ2-5	once	TRBD1	TGCGCCAGCAGCCAAGGGGACAGGGGATTAAAGACCCAGTACTTC	CASSQGDRGLKTQYF
TRBV7-2	TRBJ1-4	.	.	TGTGCCAGCAATCGTATACCCGGTGAAAAACTGTTTTTT	CASNRIPGEKLFF
TRBV6-5	TRBJ2-7	.	TRBD2	TGTGCCAGCAGCCGGGGACTAGCGGGGTACGAGCAGTACTTC	CASSRGLAGYEQYF
TRBV6-1	TRBJ2-3	.	TRBD1	TGTGCCAGCAGTGAGGGACAGGGGCTGGATACGCAGTATTTT	CASSEGQGLDTQYF
TRBV19	TRBJ1-2	.	.	TGTGCCAGTAGTATAGTCTTTCAGGGAGGCTATGGCTACACCTTC	CASSIVFQGGYGYTF
TRBV11-2	TRBJ2-7	.	TRBD2	TGTGCCAGCAGCTTAGGTAGCGGGGGGACCTACGAGCAGTACTTC	CASSLGSGGTYEQYF
TRBV9	TRBJ2-1	.	TRBD2	TGTGCCAGCAGCCGTACGACTAGCGTCCCCTTAATACAGTTCTTC	CASSRTTSVPLIQFF
TRBV15	TRBJ2-2	.	TRBD1	TGTGCCACAATTAAATACAGGGGCACCGGGGAGCTGTTTTTT	CATIKYRGTGELFF
TRBV7-2	TRBJ1-2	.	.	TGTGCCAGCAGCTTAGCGGGCCGATCGGCTAACTATGGCTACACCTTC	CASSLAGRSANYGYTF
TRBV7-2	TRBJ2-3	.	.	TGTGCCAGCAGCTTAGCTCCGCGGGTCGGACTTAGCACAGATACGCAGTATTTT	CASSLAPRVGLSTDTQYF
TRBV7-9	TRBJ1-6	.	TRBD1	TGTGCCAGCAGCCCTCGGGACAGGGGATTACCACCCCTCCACTTT	CASSPRDRGLPPLHF
TRBV4-2	TRBJ2-1	.	.	TGTGCCAGCAGCCAAGATATACGGGGGGCTTCATACAATGAGCAGTTCTTC	CASSQDIRGASYNEQFF
TRBV6-1	TRBJ2-1	.	TRBD2	TGTGCCAGCACCATACTAGCGACAAACTACAATGAGCAGTTCTTC	CASTILATNYNEQFF
TRBV19	TRBJ2-1	.	TRBD1	TGTGCCAGTAGTATAGGGGAACAGGGGAATGAGCAGTTCTTC	CASSIGEQGNEQFF
TRBV7-2	TRBJ2-2	.	.	TGTGCCAGCAGCCTTAAAACGAACACCGGGGAGCTGTTTTTT	CASSLKTNTGELFF
TRBV5-6	TRBJ1-1	.	.	TGTGCCAGCAGCCAAAACAATGAAGCTTTCTTT	CASSQNNEAFF
TRBV7-9	TRBJ2-5	.	.	TGTGCCAGCAGATCTCTAGGTGATCCGGAGACCCAGTACTTC	CASRSLGDPETQYF
TRBV29-1	TRBJ1-5	few	.	TGCAGCGTTGCCCCAGGGGACAATCAGCCCCAGCATTTT	CSVAPGDNQPQHF
TRBV4-1	TRBJ1-6	.	.	TGCGCCAGCAGCCAAGACCCCCCCGATGCCTCGCCGGGTTCACCCCTCCACTTT	CASSQDPPDASPGSPLHF
TRBV6-5	TRBJ2-5	.	.	TGTGCCAGCAGTGTCCGGGAGACCCAGTACTTC	CASSVRETQYF
TRBV11-2	TRBJ2-7	.	.	TGTGCCAGCAGCTTCGGCGGGGCGAACTACGAGCAGTACTTC	CASSFGGANYEQYF
TRBV20-1	TRBJ1-2	few	.	TGCAGTGCCCCGTTCAGGGCGAGCTACACCTTC	CSAPFRASYTF
TRBV6-4	TRBJ2-1	.	TRBD2	TGTGCCAACCGGAATCGGACTAGCGGGGAGACTTACAATGAGCAGTTCTTC	CANRNRTSGETYNEQFF
TRBV19	TRBJ2-7	.	.	TGTGCCAGTAGTCCAGGGGCGGGCTACGAGCAGTACTTC	CASSPGAGYEQYF
TRBV9	TRBJ2-2	.	TRBD1	TGTGCCAGCGGGGATGGGGGACAGTCAAACACCGGGGAGCTGTTTTTT	CASGDGGQSNTGELFF
TRBV27	TRBJ1-1	.	.	TGTGCCAGCAGTTTTCTAGAGGGCGGGGGGACTGAAGCTTTCTTT	CASSFLEGGGTEAFF
TRBV6-5	TRBJ2-7	.	TRBD1	TGTGCCAGCAGTTACCAGGGACAGGGTTCCTACGAGCAGTACTTC	CASSYQGQGSYEQYF
TRBV7-6	TRBJ1-1	.	.	TGTGCCAGCACCCCAGCGGGGAGGGGTGGGACTGAAGCTTTCTTT	CASTPAGRGGTEAFF
TRBV11-2	TRBJ2-2	.	TRBD2	TGTGCCAGCAGCCCCGGACTAGCGACGAACACCGGGGAGCTGTTTTTT	CASSPGLATNTGELFF
TRBV19	TRBJ2-2	once	TRBD1	TGTGCCAGCCGGGACAGGGGTTGGACCGGGGAGCTGTTTTTT	CASRDRGWTGELFF
TRBV7-2	TRBJ1-5	.	.	TGTGCCAGCAGCTTAGACACGGGTAGCAATCAGCCCCAGCATTTT	CASSLDTGSNQPQHF
TRBV11-3	TRBJ2-2	.	TRBD2	TGTGCCAGCAGCACCAGGCTAGCGGGGAGTACCGGGGAGCTGTTTTTT	CASSTRLAGSTGELFF
TRBV4-3	TRBJ1-1	.	TRBD1	TGCGCCAGCAGCCCTACAGGGGTTGGCACTGAAGCTTTCTTT	CASSPTGVGTEAFF
TRBV18	TRBJ2-7	.	TRBD1	TGTGCCAGCTCACCAGACAGGGTCTGGTGGGAGCAGTACTTC	CASSPDRVWWEQYF
TRBV18	TRBJ1-2	.	TRBD1	TGTGCCAGCTCACCGACCGGGACAGAGGACTATGGCTACACCTTC	CASSPTGTEDYGYTF
TRBV20-1	TRBJ1-1	.	TRBD1	TGCAGTGCTAGAGGGGGACAGGGTGCTTTCTTT	CSARGGQGAFF